This T cell receptor beta chain came from a study of T cell changes during pregnancy in multiple sclerosis. Germline V gives CDR1 MGHDK, CDR2 SYGVNS. CDR3 length: 12 amino acids. Concerning this clone: The junction departs from the called germline gene at one end, perhaps through a read error.

Some clones are missing from TCRdb's copy, which holds only in-frame ones; the method was immunoSEQ multiplex PCR. The sample consists of 66,000 or so clones, around 90% of them appearing once. The sample here was peripheral blood, taken in the first trimester of pregnancy. The chain has TRBV25-1 and TRBJ1-5; D is uncertain. This receptor was taken from a female donor in good health, enrolled as a control in a pregnancy study. The DNA for the CDR3 is TGTGCCAGCAGTGATTCAGATCATCCCCAGCATTTT. It translates to CASSDSDHPQHF.